This TCR beta chain originates from a study of immune heterogeneity within non-small cell lung tumors. TCR beta CDR3 amplification used multiplex PCR with 32 V and 13 J primers. A single record per CDR3 protein comes from TCRdb applying MiXCR to the multiplex PCR reads. The repertoire holds 30,000 to 40,000 distinct CDR3 sequences, with around 30% as singletons. For each sample, template was approximately 0.55 ug of bulk tumor genomic DNA. During surgery, several far-apart biopsies were obtained from every primary tumor. Enrolled individuals presented with untreated, newly diagnosed non-small cell lung cancer and received curative surgery. The clonotype was recovered from a man aged 35-49 years with non-small cell lung cancer. The material sequenced was lung tumor tissue.

For the CDR3, the DNA is TGTGCCAGCAGCCGGGACAGCACCTTTAATCAGCCCCAGCATTTT. Encoded protein: CASSRDSTFNQPQHF. V and J are TRBV7-2 and TRBJ1-5; 7 nucleotides align to TRBD1. Germline lookup yields CDR1 SGHTA and CDR2 FQGNSA. The V gene end was trimmed by 5 bases and the J gene end by 4 bases; junction bases not matched to a gene: 8. The CDR3 runs 15 residues.